This T cell receptor beta chain is drawn from a study of blood T cells in healthy people across ages. The use of a sample-barcoded 5' primer and a J-beta primer mix characterized a second PCR of roughly 6 to 11 cycles. TCRdb reanalysed the 5' RACE reads using MiXCR and keeps one entry per CDR3 protein. The sample shows around 700,000 distinct CDR3 sequences, approximately 25% of them seen only once. This clonotype appeared a single time. Germline V CDR1 and CDR2: SGDLS, YYNGEE. The CDR3 totals 15 residues. V lost 0 bases, J lost 3 bases, and 6 bases stayed unmatched. This sample also belongs to another study, concerning T cells of mothers and their children.

The sample was blood. The sequence was obtained from a boy younger than 18 in good health. V gene TRBV9 combines with J gene TRBJ2-7; 7 nucleotides line up with TRBD1. CDR3 DNA sequence: TGTGCCAGCAGCGTAGACGGGACAGAAGTCTACGAGCAGTACTTC. It translates to CASSVDGTEVYEQYF.